The 26 T cell receptor beta chains below were found in one sample sequenced in a study of T cell responses to AZD1222 COVID-19 vaccine (TCRdb year 2021). Interpreted using the paper, the time point label stands for: about 28 days (+/-7) after the second vaccine dose. The library came from the immunoSEQ multiplex PCR assay. TCRdb mirrors the immuneACCESS table, restricted to in-frame sequences. Some clones are absent from its copies; in checked studies, under half trace to an unresolved V gene, and the reason for the others is unknown. For this sample there are 250,000 to 300,000 clones; 94% appear just once. The ten largest clonotypes hold around 0.5% of the sample. This material consisted of peripheral blood, taken 28 days after the second AZD1222 dose. The receptors here all came from an adult who received the AZD1222 COVID-19 vaccine.

The V call is TRBV5-1, the J call TRBJ2-7; 8 bases map to TRBD2. Germline CDR1 reads SGHRS; CDR2 reads YFSETQ. The CDR3 runs to 17 residues. The V and J ends lost 6 bases and 0 bases, in that order; junction bases with no gene match: 14. CDR3 sequence (DNA): TGCGCCAGCACCGATCCCCGCTCCGGGACTAGCTCCTACGAGCAGTACTTC. It specifies CASTDPRSGTSSYEQYF.

V is TRBV4-2 and J is TRBJ1-3, with a possible D match to TRBD1 (5 bases). V was cut by 4 bases and J by 4 bases, with 14 bases left in between. CDR1 and CDR2 from the germline V gene are LGHNA and YNFKEQ. The CDR3 is 15 amino acids. The CDR3 loop is CASSLTGGAGNTIYF. The CDR3 DNA reads TGTGCCAGCAGCCTAACAGGAGGTGCGGGAAACACCATATATTTT.

CDR3 coding DNA: TGTGCCAGCAGCTTAGCGGGACAGGGTCAGGCACCCCTCCACTTT. Protein product: CASSLAGQGQAPLHF. The chain carries TRBV7-6 and TRBJ1-6; TRBD1 agrees at 9 bases. Germline-derived CDR1 and CDR2 are SGHVS and FNYEAQ. J was trimmed by 11 bases and V by 0 bases; bases with no gene match: 5. This CDR3 spans 15 amino acids.

V is TRBV2 and J is TRBJ1-1; no clear D gene. The CDR3 is 14 amino acids. CDR1 SNHLY and CDR2 FYNNEI come from the germline V gene. The V end lost 7 bases, the J end lost 5 bases, and 17 bases lay between the germline ends. CDR3 region: CASILDSRGTEAFF. Here the CDR3 DNA reads TGTGCCAGCATCCTGGACTCCCGGGGAACTGAAGCTTTCTTT.

The rearrangement links TRBV7-6 to TRBJ2-5; D unclear. The CDR3 loop spans 14 amino acids. Trimming left V 1 base short and J 2 bases short, with 8 bases between. Germline values: CDR1 SGHVS, CDR2 FNYEAQ. CDR3 in amino acids: CASSLVGQQETQYF. The CDR3 coding sequence is TGTGCCAGCAGCTTAGTAGGGCAGCAAGAGACCCAGTACTTC.

This chain joins TRBV16 and TRBJ2-1; tentative D call: TRBD2 (5 bases). Trimming left V 0 bases short and J 3 bases short, with 9 bases between. The CDR3 runs to 15 residues. Germline V CDR1 and CDR2: KGHSY, FQNENV. As DNA, the CDR3 is TGTGCCAGCAGCCAATCGGTAGCGATCTACAATGAGCAGTTCTTC. Protein sequence: CASSQSVAIYNEQFF.

The chain couples TRBV7-3 to TRBJ2-3; 12 bases fit TRBD2. The CDR3 totals 15 residues. V lost 6 bases, J lost 4 bases, and 5 bases stayed unmatched. CDR1 is SGHTA and CDR2 is FQGTGA in the germline V gene. CDR3 loop: CASRRTSGMSDTQYF. Written as DNA, the CDR3 is TGTGCCAGCAGGCGGACTAGCGGGATGTCAGATACGCAGTATTTT.

The rearrangement links TRBV11-1 to TRBJ2-1, with 10 bases identical to TRBD1. V lost 3 bases to trimming and J lost 12 bases; unmatched junction nucleotides: 2. Per germline, CDR1 SGHAT and CDR2 FQDESV (reference sequence). The CDR3 is made up of 12 amino acids. The CDR3 protein is CASSFWTGGQFF. In nucleotides, the CDR3 is TGTGCCAGCAGCTTCTGGACAGGGGGGCAGTTCTTC. The variable domain in full, with the rest retrieved from reference TRBV11-1 and TRBJ2-1, is EAEVAQSPRYKITEKSQAVAFWCDPISGHATLYWYRQILGQGPELLVQFQDESVVDDSQLPKDRFSAERLKGVDSTLKIQPAELGDSAMYLCASSFWTGGQFFGPGTRLTVL.

The gene calls are TRBV15 and TRBJ2-5; D unresolved. The V gene's germline CDR1 is LNHNV and CDR2 YYDKDF (reference sequence). This CDR3 contains 13 residues. V lost 0 bases to trimming and J lost 10 bases, with 12 bases between them. The DNA for the CDR3 is TGTGCCACCAGCAGAGATCTCCAGGATGGCCAGTACTTC. Protein: CATSRDLQDGQYF. Based on the CDR3 plus reference TRBV15 and TRBJ2-5, the full variable domain is DAMVIQNPRYQVTQFGKPVTLSCSQTLNHNVMYWYQQKSSQAPKLLFHYYDKDFNNEADTPDNFQSRRPNTSFCFLDIRSPGLGDTAMYLCATSRDLQDGQYFGPGTRLLVL.

Points on this clone: This same CDR3 is encoded by further DNA sequences in the sample. The chain links TRBV18 to TRBJ2-3; D ambiguous. The V end lost 3 bases, the J end lost 0 bases, and 1 base lay between the germline ends. This CDR3 is 12 amino acids long. Germline V CDR1 and CDR2: KGHSH, LQKENI. The CDR3 bases are TGTGCCAGCTCACCTAGCACAGATACGCAGTATTTT. Its translation is CASSPSTDTQYF.

The gene calls are TRBV30 and TRBJ1-3; no firm D call. The CDR3 is 15 residues long. Germline CDR1 and CDR2: GTSNPN and SVGIG (reference sequence). Trimming pared 2 bases from V and 0 bases from J, leaving 11 bases between. CDR3 in DNA: TGTGCCTGGAGTCCAGACCTGAGCTCTGGAAACACCATATATTTT. Its translation: CAWSPDLSSGNTIYF.

V and J are TRBV19 and TRBJ1-2, with D tentatively TRBD1 (5 bases). Germline CDR1 is LNHDA and CDR2 is SQIVND (reference sequence). The CDR3 sequence is 12 residues long. The V gene lost 3 bases and the J gene lost 5 bases, with 7 bases spanning the gap. The CDR3 region has the DNA TGTGCCAGTAGTATCCAGGGATATGGCTACACCTTC. Its protein product is CASSIQGYGYTF.

The chain combines TRBV18 with TRBJ1-1; maybe TRBD1 (5 bases). Germline CDR1 and CDR2: KGHSH and LQKENI. This CDR3 has 13 amino acids. The V end was cut by 4 bases, the J end by 3 bases, with 9 bases between. The CDR3 nucleotides are TGTGCCAGCTCACGAGACAGATACACTGAAGCTTTCTTT. This encodes CASSRDRYTEAFF.

As concerns this clone: Other nucleotide sequences from this sample produce the same CDR3. The gene calls are TRBV5-1 and TRBJ2-3, with D possibly TRBD1 on 5 matching bases. Per the germline V gene, CDR1 is SGHRS and CDR2 is YFSETQ. Between the trimmed V and J ends, which lost 0 bases and 4 bases, there was a span of 6 bases. The CDR3 has 13 amino acids. CDR3 DNA: TGCGCCAGCAGCTTGGAAGGGGCAGATACGCAGTATTTT. Its protein product is CASSLEGADTQYF.

This clone appeared a few times. In DNA form, the CDR3 reads TGTGCCAGCAGCTTGAAGTCGGCAAATGAAAAACTGTTTTTT. It encodes CASSLKSANEKLFF. V usage is TRBV2 and J usage is TRBJ1-4; D gene uncertain. CDR3 length equals 14 residues. With 6 bases removed from V and 5 bases from J, the gap between germline ends came to 13 bases. Germline-derived CDR1 and CDR2 are SNHLY and FYNNEI. Looking up the rest from reference TRBV2 and TRBJ1-4 gives the full variable domain: EPEVTQTPSHQVTQMGQEVILRCVPISNHLYFYWYRQILGQKVEFLVSFYNNEISEKSEIFDDQFSVERPDGSNFTLKIRSTKLEDSAMYFCASSLKSANEKLFFGSGTQLSVL.

The chain is built from TRBV5-4 and TRBJ2-1; D gene unclear. Trimming shortened V by 2 bases and J by 6 bases, and 9 bases separated the two germline ends. Germline V gives CDR1 SGHNT, CDR2 YYREEE (reference sequence). This CDR3 is built from 13 residues. In nucleotides, the CDR3 is TGTGCCAGCAGCTTCGTCGACGGCAATGAGCAGTTCTTC. As protein: CASSFVDGNEQFF.

V and J are TRBV11-2 and TRBJ2-3; perhaps TRBD2 as D (6 bases). Germline V lookup: CDR1 SGHAT, CDR2 FQNNGV. The CDR3 is made up of 16 amino acids. V lost 2 bases, J lost 4 bases, and 16 bases lay in between. As DNA, the CDR3 is TGTGCCAGCAGCTTATCTGCCGGGACTGGCGCAGATACGCAGTATTTT. This gives the protein CASSLSAGTGADTQYF.

J is TRBJ2-1 and V is TRBV28; possible D gene TRBD2, 5 bases. Germline V gene lookup returns CDR1 MDHEN and CDR2 SYDVKM. V shed 5 bases and J shed 4 bases, with 12 bases lying between them. The CDR3 has 14 residues. The CDR3 nucleotides read TGTGCCAGCAGTCGACGGACTGGGTACAATGAGCAGTTCTTC. This sequence encodes CASSRRTGYNEQFF.

V gene TRBV6-2 or TRBV6-3 combines with J gene TRBJ2-5; 14 positions match TRBD2. The V and J ends lost 2 bases and 5 bases, in that order; junction bases with no gene match: 4. Germline CDR1 reads MNHEY; CDR2 reads SVGEGT. This CDR3 contains 16 residues. CDR3 protein: CASSYGTSGRWETQYF. For the CDR3, the DNA is TGTGCCAGCAGTTACGGGACTAGCGGGAGATGGGAGACCCAGTACTTC.

This sequence joins TRBV28 and TRBJ1-1, with TRBD1 identical over 8 bases. The CDR3 extends over 14 amino acids. CDR1 MDHEN and CDR2 SYDVKM come from the germline V gene. V gave up 6 bases and J gave up 2 bases; unmatched junction bases: 5. The CDR3 nucleotides read TGTGCCAGCAGACCGGACAGGGCAAACACTGAAGCTTTCTTT. This codes for CASRPDRANTEAFF.

The chain has TRBV15 and TRBJ2-4; TRBD2 might be the D (6 bases). Looked up from germline, CDR1 is LNHNV and CDR2 is YYDKDF (reference sequence). The length of the CDR3 is 16 residues. Trimming removed 1 base at V and 0 bases at J, with 10 bases between. For the CDR3, the DNA is TGTGCCACCAGCAGAGGCGGGACTGTAGCCAAAAACATTCAGTACTTC. It yields the protein CATSRGGTVAKNIQYF.

In DNA form, the CDR3 reads TGTGCCAGCAGTTTAGGGAGAAATGGCTACACCTTC. Amino acid sequence: CASSLGRNGYTF. The chain couples TRBV12-3 or TRBV12-4 to TRBJ1-2; no clear D gene. The CDR3 loop spans 12 amino acids. V shed 1 base and J shed 6 bases, with 6 bases lying between them.

This chain links TRBV5-1 with TRBJ1-2; D uncertain. This CDR3 is built from 14 residues. V was pared by 0 bases and J by 3 bases, with 9 bases between. Per the germline V gene, CDR1 is SGHRS and CDR2 is YFSETQ. In DNA, the CDR3 is TGCGCCAGCAGCTTGGCCAATGGGGACTATGGCTACACCTTC. Translation: CASSLANGDYGYTF.

This chain connects TRBV10-2 to TRBJ2-3; perhaps TRBD2 as D (7 bases). V lost 3 bases to trimming and J lost 4 bases, with 14 bases between them. The CDR3 totals 15 residues. Germline V CDR1 and CDR2: WSHSY, SAAADI. The CDR3 protein is CASSEGGGQADTQYF. CDR3 coding DNA: TGCGCCAGCAGTGAAGGGGGAGGGCAAGCAGATACGCAGTATTTT.

The rearrangement joins TRBV28 to TRBJ1-2; possibly TRBD1 for D (6 bases). Trimming left V 1 base short and J 8 bases short, with 26 bases between. This CDR3 contains 18 residues. The germline V gene has CDR1 MDHEN and CDR2 SYDVKM. CDR3 in amino acids: CASSLFRGSGDISQGYTF. The CDR3 DNA is TGTGCCAGCAGTTTATTTAGGGGATCCGGGGACATATCGCAAGGCTACACCTTC.

The chain has TRBV7-8 and TRBJ2-7; no reliable D call. Trimming left V 1 base short and J 6 bases short, with 13 bases between. The CDR3 is made up of 14 amino acids. Germline loops: CDR1 SGHVS, CDR2 FQNEAQ. For the CDR3, the DNA is TGTGCCAGCAGCTTAGGGTCCAAGGTGGGCGAGCAGTACTTC. This gives the protein CASSLGSKVGEQYF.